The 28 T cell receptor beta chains in this list originate from one sample, sequenced in a study of cytomegalovirus exposure and HLA in healthy donors. PCR involved 60 Vbeta and 13 Jbeta primers. Assay used: immunoSEQ multiplex PCR; TCRdb lists only in-frame clones, some missing. Here the sample spans around 100,000 clones, roughly 70% being singletons. What was sequenced was PBMCs. The receptors were gathered from a woman aged 45-60 years in good health and CMV-seronegative.

This chain uses TRBV10-3 with TRBJ2-7; 9 bases line up with TRBD2. This CDR3 spans 16 amino acids. J gave up 0 bases and V 1 base, and 4 bases lay outside the gene matches. Germline V lookup: CDR1 ENHRY, CDR2 SYGVKD. The CDR3 DNA reads TGTGCCATCAGTGAGTTAAAGCGGGGGGCCTCCTACGAGCAGTACTTC. Translated, it gives CAISELKRGASYEQYF.

This clone has just a few counts. The chain links TRBV6-6 to TRBJ2-7; a possible D gene is TRBD1 (5 bases). CDR3 length: 14 amino acids. V gave up 7 bases and J gave up 4 bases, with 17 bases separating them. Per germline, CDR1 MNHNY and CDR2 SVGAGI (reference sequence). CDR3 protein: CASTEGATRYEQYF. The CDR3 nucleotides read TGTGCCAGCACCGAAGGGGCTACCAGATACGAGCAGTACTTC.

This rearrangement joins TRBV7-2 to TRBJ1-2; maybe TRBD1 (6 bases). Trimming took 5 bases from V and 7 from J, leaving 23 bases between them. The CDR3 consists of 16 residues. Germline loops: CDR1 SGHTA, CDR2 FQGNSA. CDR3 nucleotides: TGTGCCAGCAGCCCTAACGCTGGCAGGGGTGTCCCTGGCTACACCTTC. It encodes CASSPNAGRGVPGYTF.

Concerning this clone itself: Other nucleotide sequences in the sample specify the same CDR3. This rearrangement joins TRBV11-3 to TRBJ2-3; 7 bases line up with TRBD1. This CDR3 contains 14 residues. Trimming at V came to 0 bases and at J to 3 bases, leaving 0 bases not matched to a gene. Germline CDR1 SGHNT, CDR2 YENEEA. The CDR3 protein is CASSLDRGTDTQYF. DNA for the CDR3: TGTGCCAGCAGCTTAGACAGGGGGACAGATACGCAGTATTTT.

This chain links TRBV6-1 with TRBJ2-5; 8 bases map to TRBD1. Looked up from germline, CDR1 is MNHNS and CDR2 is SASEGT. The CDR3 covers 14 residues. V gave up 5 bases and J gave up 5 bases; unmatched junction bases: 7. The DNA for the CDR3 is TGTGCCAGCAGTCCCGGACAGGGCGAGGAGACCCAGTACTTC. Translating gives CASSPGQGEETQYF.

The rearrangement uses TRBV7-3 and TRBJ2-2, with 7 positions matching TRBD1. This CDR3 region has 15 residues. After removal of 5 bases from V and 7 bases from J, the junction contained 10 bases not matched to a gene. Germline lookup yields CDR1 SGHTA and CDR2 FQGTGA. CDR3 DNA: TGTGCCAGCAGCAGAACGGGACAGACACGCGGGGAGCTGTTTTTT. Encoded protein: CASSRTGQTRGELFF.

The chain employs TRBV7-9 and TRBJ2-7; D is possibly TRBD1 (6 bases). Germline V gives CDR1 SEHNR, CDR2 FQNEAQ (reference sequence). CDR3 length: 14 amino acids. Trimming removed 0 bases from V and 0 bases from J, with 6 bases in between. The CDR3 coding sequence is TGTGCCAGCAGCTTAGCAGGGGGCTCCTACGAGCAGTACTTC. Its translation: CASSLAGGSYEQYF.

The gene calls are TRBV9 and TRBJ1-2, with D perhaps TRBD1 (5 bases). The length of the CDR3 is 16 residues. V lost 1 base and J 7 bases, leaving 20 bases between the germline ends. The germline CDR1 and CDR2 sequences are SGDLS and YYNGEE. CDR3 amino acids: CASSVLQEGGFAGYTF. In nucleotides, the CDR3 is TGTGCCAGCAGCGTATTACAGGAGGGAGGGTTTGCTGGCTACACCTTC.

The gene calls are TRBV7-9 and TRBJ1-1, with D maybe TRBD1 (5 bases). The CDR3 has 15 residues. The V end lost 2 bases, the J end lost 4 bases, and 14 bases lay between the germline ends. Germline CDR1 reads SEHNR; CDR2 reads FQNEAQ (reference sequence). CDR3 nucleotides: TGTGCCAGCAGCTTATTCGGGTATCAGGGCACTGAAGCTTTCTTT. Translation: CASSLFGYQGTEAFF.

This clone has more than one count but fewer than ten. This chain uses TRBV28 with TRBJ2-7; no definite D call. V was pared by 5 bases and J by 1 base, with 15 bases between. The germline gives CDR1 MDHEN, CDR2 SYDVKM. The CDR3 loop spans 15 amino acids. CDR3 region: CASSLAGVGSYEQYF. In nucleotides, the CDR3 is TGTGCCAGCAGTCTTGCAGGCGTAGGTTCCTACGAGCAGTACTTC. The full variable domain, with the rest looked up from reference TRBV28 and TRBJ2-7, is DVKVTQSSRYLVKRTGEKVFLECVQDMDHENMFWYRQDPGLGLRLIYFSYDVKMKEKGDIPEGYSVSREKKERFSLILESASTNQTSMYLCASSLAGVGSYEQYFGPGTRLTVT.

The J gene is TRBJ2-4, the V gene TRBV5-6; 10 positions agree with TRBD1. V gave up 3 bases and J gave up 3 bases; unmatched junction bases: 0. CDR3 size: 14 residues. Germline V gene lookup returns CDR1 SGHDT and CDR2 YYEEEE. The CDR3 DNA follows: TGTGCCAGCAGCTGGGACAGGGGCAAAAACATTCAGTACTTC. Translating gives CASSWDRGKNIQYF.

The chain has TRBV7-3 and TRBJ2-5; D ambiguous. The germline CDR1 and CDR2 sequences are SGHTA and FQGTGA. V lost 1 base to trimming and J lost 1 base, with 4 bases between them. The CDR3 totals 13 residues. Written as DNA, the CDR3 is TGTGCCAGCAGCTTAAATAGCCAAGAGACCCAGTACTTC. Translation gives CASSLNSQETQYF.

The V call is TRBV5-8, the J call TRBJ2-3; 10 nucleotides agree with TRBD2. In germline, CDR1 is SGHTS, CDR2 YDEGEE. V gave up 2 bases and J gave up 2 bases; unmatched junction bases: 14. CDR3 length equals 19 residues. Written as DNA, the CDR3 is TGTGCCAGCAGCTTCTCTAGCGGGAGTGGATGGGGGGCCACAGATACGCAGTATTTT. Its translation is CASSFSSGSGWGATDTQYF.

The chain has TRBV5-1 and TRBJ2-3, with D possibly TRBD1 on 6 matching bases. The CDR3 extends over 17 amino acids. Germline values: CDR1 SGHRS, CDR2 YFSETQ. V shed 0 bases and J shed 3 bases, with 17 bases lying between them. The CDR3 sequence: CASSLEVGRRGTDTQYF. DNA for the CDR3: TGCGCCAGCAGCTTGGAGGTGGGGCGCAGGGGAACAGATACGCAGTATTTT.

The chain couples TRBV4-3 to TRBJ2-3, with TRBD2 identical over 8 bases. Germline trimming cut 1 base from V and 2 bases from J; bases unmatched to any gene: 5. The CDR3 is 16 residues long. Germline loops: CDR1 LGHNA, CDR2 YSLEER. The CDR3 loop reads CASSQGGSGNTDTQYF. The CDR3 bases are TGCGCCAGCAGCCAAGGCGGTAGCGGGAACACAGATACGCAGTATTTT.

This chain links TRBV30 with TRBJ2-3; no definite D call. Looked up from germline, CDR1 is GTSNPN and CDR2 is SVGIG (reference sequence). V shed 1 base and J shed 4 bases, with 9 bases lying between them. The CDR3 spans 13 residues. CDR3 nucleotides: TGTGCCTGGAGTGACTCCTCCGCAGATACGCAGTATTTT. Translated: CAWSDSSADTQYF. The full variable domain, its missing parts supplied by reference TRBV30 and TRBJ2-3, is SQTIHQWPATLVQPVGSPLSLECTVEGTSNPNLYWYRQAAGRGLQLLFYSVGIGQISSEVPQNLSASRPQDRQFILSSKKLLLSDSGFYLCAWSDSSADTQYFGPGTRLTVL.

This clone was detected once. J is TRBJ1-1 and V is TRBV14, with D unresolved. Per germline, CDR1 SGHDN and CDR2 FVKESK. The CDR3 has 14 residues. V was cut by 1 base and J by 3 bases, with 9 bases left in between. CDR3 in amino acids: CASSQGRRDTEAFF. CDR3 DNA: TGTGCCAGCAGCCAAGGGAGGAGAGACACTGAAGCTTTCTTT. Together with reference TRBV14 and TRBJ1-1, the CDR3 gives the full variable domain: EAGVTQFPSHSVIEKGQTVTLRCDPISGHDNLYWYRRVMGKEIKFLLHFVKESKQDESGMPNNRFLAERTGGTYSTLKVQPAELEDSGVYFCASSQGRRDTEAFFGQGTRLTVV.

The V gene is TRBV6-4, the J gene TRBJ2-1; weak D call: TRBD2 (6 bases). CDR1 is MRHNA and CDR2 is SNTAGT in the germline V gene. CDR3 size: 15 residues. Trimming took 9 bases from V and 0 from J, leaving 15 bases between them. The CDR3 protein is CASRRDASSYNEQFF. CDR3 bases: TGTGCCAGTAGGAGGGACGCGAGCTCCTACAATGAGCAGTTCTTC.

The chain is built from TRBV5-1 and TRBJ2-7; 9 bases are shared with TRBD1. The CDR3 has 15 residues. V shed 2 bases and J 3 bases; nucleotides not matched to a gene: 6. Germline V gene sequence: CDR1 SGHRS, CDR2 YFSETQ. DNA of the CDR3: TGCGCCAGCAGCTTAACAGGGGGCGTCGACTACGAGCAGTACTTC. Amino acids: CASSLTGGVDYEQYF. Full variable domain (rest looked up from reference TRBV5-1 and TRBJ2-7): KAGVTQTPRYLIKTRGQQVTLSCSPISGHRSVSWYQQTPGQGLQFLFEYFSETQRNKGNFPGRFSGRQFSNSRSEMNVSTLELGDSALYLCASSLTGGVDYEQYFGPGTRLTVT.

This clone was seen more than once but under ten times. The chain employs TRBV6-6 and TRBJ2-3; the match to TRBD1 covers 8 bases. Germline V gene data show CDR1 as MNHNY and CDR2 as SVGAGI (reference sequence). CDR3 length equals 16 residues. J gave up 1 base and V 5 bases, and 8 bases lay outside the gene matches. For the CDR3, the DNA is TGTGCCAGCAGTCACCACAGGGGGGCCGGCACAGATACGCAGTATTTT. It encodes CASSHHRGAGTDTQYF.

This clone was found a few times. V gene TRBV4-2 combines with J gene TRBJ2-5; TRBD2 might be the D (6 bases). V was trimmed by 1 base and J by 2 bases, leaving 20 bases between them. The CDR3 runs to 18 residues. Germline loops: CDR1 LGHNA, CDR2 YNFKEQ. Here the CDR3 reads CASSQVWGGDRSQETQYF. The DNA of the CDR3 is TGTGCCAGCAGCCAAGTATGGGGAGGAGATAGGAGTCAAGAGACCCAGTACTTC.

The chain recombines TRBV19 with TRBJ1-3; no definite D call. The V gene lost 4 bases and the J gene lost 0 bases, with 19 bases spanning the gap. CDR3 size: 18 residues. CDR1 LNHDA and CDR2 SQIVND come from the germline V gene (reference sequence). CDR3 nucleotide sequence: TGTGCCAGTAGTACCCCGGACTTCGGGCGGAGCTCTGGAAACACCATATATTTT. Its protein is CASSTPDFGRSSGNTIYF.

This rearrangement joins TRBV19 to TRBJ1-3, with D unclear. Germline-derived CDR1 and CDR2 are LNHDA and SQIVND (reference sequence). There are 15 residues in the CDR3. The V end was cut by 5 bases, the J end by 0 bases, with 11 bases between. The CDR3 DNA sequence: TGTGCCAGTAGTGACATGGCCAGCTCTGGAAACACCATATATTTT. It yields the protein CASSDMASSGNTIYF.

This CDR3 is CASSLDGSGANVLTF. CDR3 nucleotide sequence: TGCGCCAGCAGCTTGGACGGGTCTGGGGCCAACGTCCTGACTTTC. V gene TRBV5-1 combines with J gene TRBJ2-6; D remains ambiguous. Trimming pared 0 bases from V and 1 base from J, leaving 5 bases between. The CDR3 spans 15 residues. CDR1 is SGHRS, CDR2 YFSETQ, per germline.

The J gene is TRBJ2-6, the V gene TRBV28, with 7 bases fitting TRBD1. V was pared by 6 bases and J by 0 bases, with 8 bases of the junction left unmatched. This CDR3 spans 17 amino acids. Germline V lookup: CDR1 MDHEN, CDR2 SYDVKM. The CDR3 sequence: CASRSRTGSSGANVLTF. CDR3 DNA sequence: TGTGCCAGCAGGTCAAGGACAGGTAGCTCTGGGGCCAACGTCCTGACTTTC.

This clone was seen a few times. This chain joins TRBV27 and TRBJ1-2; possible D gene TRBD1, 6 bases. The CDR3 has 15 amino acids. V lost 1 base to trimming and J lost 6 bases, with 15 bases between them. The germline V gene has CDR1 MNHEY and CDR2 SMNVEV (reference sequence). CDR3 region: CASSLYIRGPDGYTF. In nucleotides, the CDR3 is TGTGCCAGCAGTTTATATATCAGGGGACCGGATGGCTACACCTTC.

This clone qualifies as medium-sized. This rearrangement joins TRBV27 to TRBJ1-1; 7 positions agree with TRBD1. From germline, CDR1 is MNHEY and CDR2 SMNVEV (reference sequence). V shed 6 bases and J 6 bases; nucleotides not matched to a gene: 13. There are 15 residues in the CDR3. DNA for the CDR3: TGTGCCAGCAGGAGCAGGGGGACCCTCGCTTCTGAAGCTTTCTTT. It yields the protein CASRSRGTLASEAFF.

The gene calls are TRBV6-6 and TRBJ2-2; 9 bases map to TRBD2. V was pared by 6 bases and J by 5 bases, with 10 bases of the junction left unmatched. The germline V gene encodes CDR1 MNHNY and CDR2 SVGAGI (reference sequence). The CDR3 consists of 16 residues. CDR3 protein: CASSHSGGGSTGELFF. CDR3 bases: TGTGCCAGCAGCCATAGCGGGGGAGGATCTACCGGGGAGCTGTTTTTT.